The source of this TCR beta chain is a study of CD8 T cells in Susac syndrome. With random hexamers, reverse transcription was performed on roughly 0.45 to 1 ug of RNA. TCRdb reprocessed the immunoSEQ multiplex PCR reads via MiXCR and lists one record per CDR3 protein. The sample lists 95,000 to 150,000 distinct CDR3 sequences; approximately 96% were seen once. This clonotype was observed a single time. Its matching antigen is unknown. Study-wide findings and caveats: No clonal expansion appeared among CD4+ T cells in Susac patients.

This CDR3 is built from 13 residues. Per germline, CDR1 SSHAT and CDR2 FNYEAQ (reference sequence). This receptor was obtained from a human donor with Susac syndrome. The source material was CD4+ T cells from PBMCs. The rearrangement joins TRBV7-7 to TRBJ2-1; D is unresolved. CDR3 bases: TGTGCATCGGCCGGCAGGCCTAACGAAGGGCAGTTCTTC. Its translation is CASAGRPNEGQFF.